The 30 T cell receptor beta chains presented below share a single source sample, sequenced in a study of T cells after yellow fever vaccination. TCRdb passed the 5' RACE reads through MiXCR, listing each CDR3 protein once. This sample carries approximately 610,000 distinct CDR3 sequences, less than 20% of them seen once, and the ten largest clones take approximately 15%. The input for sequencing was PBMCs, taken 5 days after the first yellow fever vaccination. These receptors were obtained from a man between 18 and 35 years old who received the YFV17D yellow fever vaccine.

The rearrangement links TRBV30 to TRBJ2-7; D remains ambiguous. CDR3 length: 11 residues. Germline V gene lookup returns CDR1 GTSNPN and CDR2 SVGIG (reference sequence). V was clipped by 0 bases and J by 6 bases, with 6 bases between them. The CDR3 DNA follows: TGTGCCTGGAGTGTTGGGATCGAGCAGTACTTC. Its translation: CAWSVGIEQYF.

This clonotype was counted a few times. The chain employs TRBV5-1 and TRBJ1-4; D might be TRBD1 (6 bases). V shed 2 bases and J shed 5 bases, with 10 bases lying between them. The CDR3 totals 14 residues. CDR1 and CDR2 from the germline V gene are SGHRS and YFSETQ. The CDR3 spells CASSLGTRNEKLFF. The CDR3 DNA sequence: TGCGCCAGCAGCTTAGGGACACGGAATGAAAAACTGTTTTTT.

This clonotype was counted a few times. V usage is TRBV20-1 and J usage is TRBJ2-5; the D gene is possibly TRBD2 (6 bases). Trimming left V 3 bases short and J 5 bases short, with 13 bases between. Per the germline V gene, CDR1 is DFQATT and CDR2 is SNEGSKA (reference sequence). The CDR3 has 13 amino acids. The CDR3 spells CSAREGWVETQYF. The CDR3 coding sequence is TGCAGTGCTAGGGAGGGCTGGGTGGAGACCCAGTACTTC.

Ten or more counts support this clonotype. The V call is TRBV6-5, the J call TRBJ2-5; 7 nucleotides align to TRBD2. V lost 8 bases, J lost 2 bases, and 14 bases stayed unmatched. From germline, CDR1 is MNHEY and CDR2 SVGAGI. This CDR3 contains 16 residues. Written as DNA, the CDR3 is TGTGCCAGCTCGGCGAGCGGGGTAGCACGTCAAGAGACCCAGTACTTC. Residues: CASSASGVARQETQYF.

A few counts support this clonotype. V gene TRBV9 combines with J gene TRBJ2-7, with D possibly TRBD2 on 6 matching bases. Germline values: CDR1 SGDLS, CDR2 YYNGEE. With 0 bases removed from V and 2 bases from J, the gap between germline ends came to 15 bases. The CDR3 loop spans 16 amino acids. DNA for the CDR3: TGTGCCAGCAGCGTAGGCGGCGGGGACTTAACCTACGAGCAGTACGTC. Translation gives CASSVGGGDLTYEQYV.

This clonotype was picked up many times. This rearrangement joins TRBV5-1 to TRBJ2-3, with a weak D call TRBD2 (6 bases). In germline, CDR1 is SGHRS, CDR2 YFSETQ. The CDR3 contains 13 residues. With 0 bases removed from V and 6 bases from J, the gap between germline ends came to 8 bases. CDR3 coding DNA: TGCGCCAGCAGCTTGGCGGGGGAGGATACGCAGTATTTT. It encodes CASSLAGEDTQYF.

The chain uses TRBV4-2 and TRBJ2-1; a possible D gene is TRBD1 (5 bases). V lost 0 bases, J lost 3 bases, and 9 bases lay in between. The CDR3 runs 15 residues. CDR1 and CDR2 (germline): LGHNA, YNFKEQ. The CDR3 protein is CASSQEPGNYNEQFF. The DNA of the CDR3 is TGTGCCAGCAGCCAAGAGCCAGGGAACTACAATGAGCAGTTCTTC.

V usage is TRBV12-3 or TRBV12-4 and J usage is TRBJ1-1; maybe TRBD1 (6 bases). The CDR3 is made up of 14 amino acids. Trimming stripped 3 bases from V and 3 bases from J, with 11 bases between. CDR3 DNA sequence: TGTGCCAGCAGTTTTAAGGGGGGGGACACTGAAGCTTTCTTT. Translated: CASSFKGGDTEAFF.

The chain carries TRBV15 and TRBJ1-5; no clear D. The CDR3 has 13 amino acids. Trimming left V 0 bases short and J 6 bases short, with 6 bases between. The germline CDR1 and CDR2 sequences are LNHNV and YYDKDF (reference sequence). CDR3 DNA: TGTGCCACCAGCAGAGATGTGGCTCAGCCCCAGCATTTT. This gives the protein CATSRDVAQPQHF.

This clonotype has a handful of counts. The rearrangement links TRBV7-2 to TRBJ2-4, with TRBD1 identical over 7 bases. Germline V lookup: CDR1 SGHTA, CDR2 FQGNSA. The CDR3 runs 14 residues. Trimming cost V 3 bases and J 4 bases; bases outside gene matches: 3. CDR3 DNA: TGTGCCAGCAGCTTGACGGGACAGAAAAACATTCAGTACTTC. Its translation: CASSLTGQKNIQYF.

The V call is TRBV9, the J call TRBJ2-2; 9 positions agree with TRBD1. CDR3 length: 14 amino acids. With 3 bases clipped from V and 6 bases from J, the junction kept 3 bases outside the gene matches. Per germline, CDR1 SGDLS and CDR2 YYNGEE. The CDR3 here is CASSGQGVSGELFF. For the CDR3, the DNA is TGTGCCAGCAGCGGACAGGGGGTTTCCGGGGAGCTGTTTTTT. The full variable domain, rest sourced from reference TRBV9 and TRBJ2-2, is DSGVTQTPKHLITATGQRVTLRCSPRSGDLSVYWYQQSLDQGLQFLIQYYNGEERAKGNILERFSAQQFPDLHSELNLSSLELGDSALYFCASSGQGVSGELFFGEGSRLTVL.

This clonotype was counted only a few times. This rearrangement joins TRBV15 to TRBJ2-7; D gene uncertain. CDR1 is LNHNV and CDR2 is YYDKDF in the germline V gene (reference sequence). With 0 bases removed from V and 4 bases from J, the gap between germline ends came to 7 bases. The CDR3 is made up of 13 amino acids. The CDR3: CATSRDRVYEQYF. The CDR3 nucleotides are TGTGCCACCAGCAGAGATAGAGTTTACGAGCAGTACTTC.

The CDR3 reads CASSLIAVLASEQFF. CDR3 sequence (DNA): TGTGCCAGCAGCTTGATAGCGGTGTTGGCTAGTGAGCAGTTCTTC. The chain employs TRBV5-6 and TRBJ2-1; D may be TRBD2 (6 bases). CDR1 and CDR2 from the germline V gene are SGHDT and YYEEEE. V shed 1 base and J shed 9 bases, with 17 bases lying between them. The length of the CDR3 is 15 residues. Complete variable domain (other parts from reference TRBV5-6 and TRBJ2-1): DAGVTQSPTHLIKTRGQQVTLRCSPKSGHDTVSWYQQALGQGPQFIFQYYEEEERQRGNFPDRFSGHQFPNYSSELNVNALLLGDSALYLCASSLIAVLASEQFFGPGTRLTVL.

The chain combines TRBV30 with TRBJ1-3, with D perhaps matching TRBD1 (6 bases). From germline, CDR1 is GTSNPN and CDR2 SVGIG (reference sequence). The CDR3 is made up of 12 amino acids. Trimming removed 2 bases from V and 7 bases from J, with 9 bases in between. This CDR3 reads CAWSPQGNTIYF. The CDR3 coding sequence is TGTGCCTGGAGTCCCCAGGGGAACACCATATATTTT.

V is TRBV4-3 and J is TRBJ2-5; D is ambiguous. The CDR3 consists of 13 residues. Trimming stripped 4 bases from V and 5 bases from J, with 11 bases between. Germline CDR1 reads LGHNA; CDR2 reads YSLEER. CDR3 nucleotides: TGCGCCAGCAGCCCAAACAAGGTCGAGACCCAGTACTTC. This sequence encodes CASSPNKVETQYF.

The table lists this clonotype with many counts. The chain uses TRBV29-1 and TRBJ2-3; D is perhaps TRBD1 or TRBD2 (5 bases each). The CDR3 length is 16 residues. With 5 bases removed from V and 3 bases from J, the gap between germline ends came to 21 bases. Germline-derived CDR1 and CDR2 are SQVTM and ANQGSEA. The CDR3 reads CSVSPGEGANTDTQYF. The DNA for the CDR3 is TGCAGCGTTTCCCCCGGGGAAGGGGCCAATACAGATACGCAGTATTTT.

This clonotype came up once. At one of its ends the junction is not consistent with the germline gene, which may arise from a read error. The CDR3 region has the DNA TGCGCCAGCAGTGACCGACTAGCCGGCACAGATACGCTGTATTTT. Translated: CASSDRLAGTDTLYF. V and J are TRBV10-2 and TRBJ2-3, with 7 bases aligning to TRBD2. CDR1 is WSHSY and CDR2 is SAAADI in the germline V gene. This CDR3 is 15 amino acids long.

This clonotype turned up a few times. This chain connects TRBV20-1 to TRBJ1-2, with 7 positions matching TRBD1. V was clipped by 2 bases and J by 2 bases; unmatched bases: 5. The CDR3 sequence is 14 residues long. Looked up from germline, CDR1 is DFQATT and CDR2 is SNEGSKA (reference sequence). The CDR3 reads CSARKTGTNYGYTF. The CDR3 DNA reads as TGCAGTGCTAGAAAGACAGGGACAAACTATGGCTACACCTTC.

This clonotype was recorded many times. V gene TRBV12-3 or TRBV12-4 combines with J gene TRBJ1-1; no reliable D call. This CDR3 spans 14 amino acids. V dropped 0 bases and J dropped 3 bases, with 8 bases sitting between them. CDR3: CASSLAGPDTEAFF. The DNA for the CDR3 is TGTGCCAGCAGTTTAGCAGGGCCGGACACTGAAGCTTTCTTT.

This clonotype has only a few counts. V usage is TRBV7-2 and J usage is TRBJ1-5, with TRBD1 identical over 7 bases. J lost 4 bases, V lost 5 bases, and 8 bases had no gene match. This CDR3 comprises 15 residues. Per the germline V gene, CDR1 is SGHTA and CDR2 is FQGNSA. The CDR3 DNA follows: TGTGCCAGCAGCGATAGACAGGGATGGAATCAGCCCCAGCATTTT. It encodes CASSDRQGWNQPQHF. The full variable domain, completed using reference TRBV7-2 and TRBJ1-5, is GAGVSQSPSNKVTEKGKDVELRCDPISGHTALYWYRQSLGQGLEFLIYFQGNSAPDKSGLPSDRFSAERTGGSVSTLTIQRTQQEDSAVYLCASSDRQGWNQPQHFGDGTRLSIL.

This clonotype was observed a handful of times. The chain combines TRBV5-1 with TRBJ2-1; TRBD2 aligns across 7 bases. CDR1 is SGHRS and CDR2 is YFSETQ in the germline V gene. There are 14 residues in the CDR3. J was trimmed by 8 bases and V by 3 bases; bases with no gene match: 8. CDR3 in DNA: TGCGCCAGCAGCTCGGTCGGGGGGTCGGATGAGCAGTTCTTC. Translating it yields CASSSVGGSDEQFF. Full variable domain (missing parts from reference TRBV5-1 and TRBJ2-1): KAGVTQTPRYLIKTRGQQVTLSCSPISGHRSVSWYQQTPGQGLQFLFEYFSETQRNKGNFPGRFSGRQFSNSRSEMNVSTLELGDSALYLCASSSVGGSDEQFFGPGTRLTVL.

V usage is TRBV4-1 and J usage is TRBJ2-2, with 7 bases that match TRBD2. This CDR3 region has 14 residues. The V gene end was trimmed by 3 bases and the J gene end by 6 bases; junction bases not matched to a gene: 4. Germline values: CDR1 MGHRA, CDR2 YSYEKL. CDR3 nucleotide sequence: TGCGCCAGCAGCCAGCGACTAGCTGCCGGGGAGCTGTTTTTT. It translates to CASSQRLAAGELFF.

In this sample, this clonotype turned up a few times. The rearrangement joins TRBV7-9 to TRBJ2-7, with D possibly matching TRBD2 (5 bases). Between the trimmed V and J ends, which lost 1 base and 6 bases, there was a span of 10 bases. Germline values: CDR1 SEHNR, CDR2 FQNEAQ (reference sequence). The CDR3 is 13 residues long. In nucleotides, the CDR3 is TGTGCCAGCAGCTTAGAAGAGGGTGGCGAGCAGTACGTC. Translated: CASSLEEGGEQYV.

V and J are TRBV4-2 and TRBJ1-1, with a tentative D call TRBD1 (6 bases). The CDR3 has 15 residues. Germline values: CDR1 LGHNA, CDR2 YNFKEQ. The ends were cut back, 4 bases at V and 6 bases at J, with 18 bases in the middle. CDR3 amino acids: CASSPGSAGEAEAFF. The CDR3 DNA sequence: TGTGCCAGCAGCCCCGGAAGTGCAGGGGAGGCTGAAGCTTTCTTT.

The chain uses TRBV11-2 and TRBJ2-5, with 7 bases matching TRBD1. The length of the CDR3 is 15 residues. The ends lost 5 bases at V and 1 base at J; junction bases unmatched: 7. CDR1 and CDR2 (germline): SGHAT, FQNNGV. The CDR3 reads CASSPTTGFQETQYF. CDR3 nucleotide sequence: TGTGCCAGCAGCCCTACGACAGGGTTCCAAGAGACCCAGTACTTC.

This clonotype came up once. J is TRBJ2-1 and V is TRBV3-1; D perhaps matches TRBD2 (5 bases). V was trimmed by 0 bases and J by 5 bases, leaving 11 bases between them. Germline values: CDR1 LGHDT, CDR2 YNNKEL (reference sequence). This CDR3 is 15 amino acids long. In DNA form, the CDR3 reads TGTGCCAGCAGCCAAGATCTACGACTACACAATGAGCAGTTCTTC. This codes for CASSQDLRLHNEQFF.

A few counts support this clonotype. V usage is TRBV18 and J usage is TRBJ1-2; D remains ambiguous. Germline CDR1 is KGHSH and CDR2 is LQKENI. This CDR3 comprises 13 residues. With 2 bases removed from V and 8 bases from J, the gap between germline ends came to 12 bases. The CDR3 protein is CASSPWAGGGYTF. CDR3 coding DNA: TGTGCCAGCTCACCATGGGCAGGAGGAGGCTACACCTTC.

The chain couples TRBV20-1 to TRBJ2-1, with 10 bases identical to TRBD1. The germline gives CDR1 DFQATT, CDR2 SNEGSKA (reference sequence). The CDR3 consists of 15 residues. The junction had 8 bases not matched to a gene; V was cut back by 3 bases and J by 6 bases. CDR3 bases: TGCAGTGCTAGGAACCCGGGACAGGGGTCCAATGAGCAGTTCTTC. It codes for CSARNPGQGSNEQFF.

This clonotype was seen repeatedly, ten times or more. The chain joins TRBV12-3 or TRBV12-4 to TRBJ1-6; D remains ambiguous. With 5 bases removed from V and 0 bases from J, the gap between germline ends came to 5 bases. CDR3 length: 14 amino acids. CDR3: CASSQSSYNSPLHF. The CDR3 DNA reads TGTGCCAGCAGTCAGAGCTCCTATAATTCACCCCTCCACTTT.

The genes are TRBV10-3 and TRBJ2-2; 8 bases fit TRBD1. Trimming cost V 7 bases and J 7 bases; bases outside gene matches: 14. The CDR3 runs 16 residues. CDR1 and CDR2 (germline): ENHRY, SYGVKD. CDR3 sequence reads: CAITEGRTGRVGELFF. The CDR3 DNA reads as TGTGCCATCACCGAGGGCCGGACAGGGCGGGTCGGGGAGCTGTTTTTT.